The clone carrying this T cell receptor (beta chain) was seen a handful of times. Its antigen is undetermined. TCRdb's copy holds only in-frame clones and misses some; the assay was immunoSEQ multiplex PCR. This sample yields about 14,000 clones, of which over 70% are seen a single time; approximately 25% belongs to the top ten. The CDR3 consists of 16 residues. The germline CDR1 and CDR2 sequences are WSHSY and SAAADI. The V gene end was trimmed by 5 bases and the J gene end by 5 bases; junction bases not matched to a gene: 14. The sample comes from a study of OX40 agonist ivuxolimab in advanced cancers. General study findings and limits: Among the lowest levels of clonal expansion were found in partial responders at 0.1-3.0 mg/kg.

The source of this sequence is an adult with an advanced solid tumor such as melanoma, head and neck, liver or kidney cancer. The V and J genes are TRBV10-2 and TRBJ2-7, with TRBD1 matching 8 bases. The source material was CD4+ or CD8+ T cells sorted from blood, sampled in a trial of the OX40 agonist ivuxolimab. The CDR3 DNA reads TGCGCCAGCAGTCGGACAGGGATCGTACTAAGTGACGAGCAGTACTTC. Its translation is CASSRTGIVLSDEQYF.